The entry that follows covers one TCR beta chain sequence. This entry is derived from a study of blood T cell repertoires in COVID-19. The wider study: Some COVID-19 samples were acute and others convalescent; all came from the United States, Italy and Spain.

Trimming cost V 1 base and J 5 bases; bases outside gene matches: 5. This CDR3 is 13 amino acids long. The germline V gene encodes CDR1 SQVTM and CDR2 ANQGSEA. Authors' data handling: How many nucleated cells were present was estimated from reference gene primer amplification. Repertoires were generated with immunoSEQ multiplex PCR, while TCRdb's copy carries only in-frame clones and drops some. The V and J calls and clone size were taken over from that table, and D and trimming were inferred from the DNA. The table has approximately 260,000 clones, 80% to 90% seen once. The TCR was taken from a woman between 70 and 85 years old with acute or convalescent COVID-19. The sample consisted of peripheral blood. The chain links TRBV29-1 to TRBJ2-7; 7 bases align to TRBD1. The CDR3 loop reads CSVEGQGDNEQYF. CDR3 nucleotides: TGCAGCGTTGAAGGGCAGGGGGACAACGAGCAGTACTTC.